These 4 T cell receptor beta chains share one sample of origin, sequenced in a study of blood T cell repertoires in COVID-19 (dated by TCRdb to the early 2020s). Libraries were constructed by the immunoSEQ multiplex PCR assay. Drawn from immuneACCESS, this table holds only the in-frame rearrangements with V and J called that TCRdb kept. Clones are partly lost; checked studies trace under half to an unresolved V gene and leave the rest unexplained. The sample contains some 330,000 clones, 80% to 85% of them found a single time. Of the sample, 5% to 5.5% falls within the top ten clones. Sequencing was performed on PBMCs or T cells enriched from blood (not recorded which). These receptor sequences come from a woman between 50 and 59 years old who had recovered from COVID-19.

This chain joins TRBV3-1 (or the pseudogene TRBV3-2) and TRBJ1-5, with 8 bases matching TRBD1. The CDR3 is 14 residues long. Germline-derived CDR1 and CDR2 are LGHDT and YNNKEL (reference sequence). Unmatched junction bases numbered 5, after V lost 3 bases and J lost 7 bases. The CDR3 spells CASSQQGAIQPQHF. In nucleotides, the CDR3 is TGTGCCAGCAGCCAGCAGGGGGCCATCCAGCCCCAGCATTTT.

This chain connects TRBV5-5 to TRBJ1-4; TRBD1 agrees at 8 bases. V dropped 3 bases and J dropped 4; count of bases not matched to a gene: 8. The CDR3 has 16 residues. Per the germline V gene, CDR1 is SGHKS and CDR2 is YYEKEE (reference sequence). The CDR3 DNA reads as TGTGCCAGCAGCTCCCAGCCAGGACAGGGTAATGAAAAACTGTTTTTT. This gives the protein CASSSQPGQGNEKLFF.

The V gene is TRBV10-3, the J gene TRBJ2-2, with 8 nucleotides matching TRBD1. This CDR3 spans 16 amino acids. The germline gives CDR1 ENHRY, CDR2 SYGVKD. After removal of 4 bases from V and 3 bases from J, the junction contained 7 bases not matched to a gene. CDR3: CAISVVDRGDTGELFF. The CDR3 nucleotides are TGTGCCATCAGTGTTGTCGACAGGGGCGACACCGGGGAGCTGTTTTTT.

A single count supports this clone. The chain combines TRBV3-1 (or the pseudogene TRBV3-2) with TRBJ1-5, with unresolved D. Germline values: CDR1 LGHDT, CDR2 YNNKEL (reference sequence). Trimming cost V 1 base and J 0 bases, with 10 bases left between them. The CDR3 length is 16 residues. DNA for the CDR3: TGTGCCAGCAGCCAAGGTTTCAGTGCTAGCAATCAGCCCCAGCATTTT. This gives the protein CASSQGFSASNQPQHF.